Listed below are T cell receptor beta chains from one sample, sequenced in a study of blood T cell repertoires in COVID-19. The table came from immunoSEQ multiplex PCR; TCRdb's copy has only in-frame clones and leaves some out. The data show approximately 400,000 clones, about 87% seen once. The sample taken for sequencing was peripheral blood. These receptor sequences come from a woman aged 50 to 60 with COVID-19, enrolled during active disease. Both conserved end residues are part of each CDR3. D genes are given only for firm matches. The size field is filled for only some rows; it gives once, few, many or a size class.

NA	TRBV3-1/TRBV3-2	NA	TRBJ1-2	CASSQGGDLADGYTF	TGTGCCAGCAGCCAAGGTGGTGATCTGGCTGATGGCTACACCTTC
NA	TRBV11-2	NA	TRBJ2-2	CASSLALGGTGELFF	TGTGCCAGCAGCTTAGCTCTAGGGGGCACCGGGGAGCTGTTTTTT
NA	TRBV5-6	NA	TRBJ1-4	CASSLDLGRNEKLFF	TGTGCCAGCAGCTTGGACTTGGGGAGGAATGAAAAACTGTTTTTT
TRBD2	TRBV18	NA	TRBJ2-1	CASSPGAGISYNEQFF	TGTGCCAGCTCACCGGGAGCGGGGATCTCCTACAATGAGCAGTTCTTC
TRBD1	TRBV30	NA	TRBJ1-1	CAFDRGQGKNTEAFF	TGTGCCTTTGACAGGGGGCAAGGAAAGAACACTGAAGCTTTCTTT
NA	TRBV10-1	NA	TRBJ2-7	CASSESGSEQYF	TGCGCCAGCAGTGAGTCTGGCTCCGAGCAGTACTTC
NA	TRBV30	NA	TRBJ1-5	CAWSQDGGGQPQHF	TGTGCCTGGAGCCAAGACGGGGGGGGTCAGCCCCAGCATTTT
TRBD1	TRBV28	NA	TRBJ1-4	CASSLLDRVGEKLFF	TGTGCCAGCAGCCTTCTTGACAGGGTGGGGGAAAAACTGTTTTTT
NA	TRBV24-1	NA	TRBJ2-7	CATSLPGIDEQYF	TGTGCCACCAGTCTCCCGGGGATCGACGAGCAGTACTTC
NA	TRBV19	NA	TRBJ1-1	CASSPRAVNTEAFF	TGTGCCAGTAGTCCCAGGGCGGTAAACACTGAAGCTTTCTTT
NA	TRBV7-9	NA	TRBJ1-2	CASSFGENPHYGYTF	TGTGCCAGCAGCTTCGGGGAGAATCCACACTATGGCTACACCTTC
TRBD2	TRBV12-3/TRBV12-4	NA	TRBJ2-7	CASSRTSEHEQYF	TGTGCCAGCAGTCGTACTAGCGAACACGAGCAGTACTTC
TRBD1	TRBV24-1	NA	TRBJ1-1	CAAPHRGRTEAFF	TGTGCCGCGCCCCACAGGGGGCGCACTGAAGCTTTCTTT
TRBD1	TRBV10-3	NA	TRBJ1-3	CAIRTGGLSGNTIYF	TGTGCCATCAGGACAGGGGGCCTCTCTGGAAACACCATATATTTT
TRBD1	TRBV10-2	NA	TRBJ1-3	CASWDSSVDAIYF	TGCGCCAGCTGGGACAGCAGCGTAGATGCCATATATTTT
NA	TRBV5-1	NA	TRBJ1-6	CASSSTGTTSDNSPLHF	TGCGCCAGCAGCTCAACCGGGACAACTAGCGATAATTCACCCCTCCACTTT
TRBD1	TRBV6-5	NA	TRBJ1-5	CASNMDREVQPQHF	TGTGCCAGCAATATGGACAGGGAAGTTCAGCCCCAGCATTTT
TRBD1	TRBV24-1	NA	TRBJ2-2	CATRRGQGYTGELFF	TGTGCCACCCGAAGAGGACAGGGTTACACCGGGGAGCTGTTTTTT
TRBD1	TRBV6-1	NA	TRBJ1-2	CASSEALGTGGGYTF	TGTGCCAGCAGTGAAGCGCTTGGGACAGGGGGCGGCTACACCTTC
TRBD1	TRBV30	NA	TRBJ1-2	CAWGLQGGGYTF	TGTGCCTGGGGTCTCCAGGGGGGCGGCTACACCTTC
TRBD1	TRBV6-6	NA	TRBJ2-6	CASSHGQGYSGANVLTF	TGTGCCAGCAGTCACGGACAGGGCTACTCTGGGGCCAACGTCCTGACTTTC
TRBD1	TRBV19	few	TRBJ2-3	CASQDRASSDTQYF	TGTGCCAGCCAGGACAGGGCTTCCTCAGATACGCAGTATTTT
NA	TRBV28	NA	TRBJ2-4	CASSLGQEGHIQYF	TGTGCCAGCAGCCTCGGGCAGGAGGGTCACATTCAGTACTTC
NA	TRBV5-1	NA	TRBJ1-2	CASSPYRATYGYTF	TGCGCCAGCAGCCCATACAGGGCTACCTATGGCTACACCTTC